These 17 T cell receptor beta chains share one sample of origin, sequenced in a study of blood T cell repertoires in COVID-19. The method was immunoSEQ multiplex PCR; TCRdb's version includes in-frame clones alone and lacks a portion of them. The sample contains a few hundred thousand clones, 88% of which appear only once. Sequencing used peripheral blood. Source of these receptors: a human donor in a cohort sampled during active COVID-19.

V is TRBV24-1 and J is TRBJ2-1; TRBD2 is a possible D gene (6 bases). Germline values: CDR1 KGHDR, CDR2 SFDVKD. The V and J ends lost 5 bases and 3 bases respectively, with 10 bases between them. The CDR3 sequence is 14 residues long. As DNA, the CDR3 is TGTGCCACCAGTGGGTTGCGGGGCTACAATGAGCAGTTCTTC. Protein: CATSGLRGYNEQFF.

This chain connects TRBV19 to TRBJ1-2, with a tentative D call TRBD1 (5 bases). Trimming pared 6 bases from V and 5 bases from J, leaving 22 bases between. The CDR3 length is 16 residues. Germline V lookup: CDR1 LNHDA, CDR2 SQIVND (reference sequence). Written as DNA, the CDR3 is TGTGCCAGTAGGGTTCAGGGCCAGGGCCGTGGTTATGGCTACACCTTC. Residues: CASRVQGQGRGYGYTF.

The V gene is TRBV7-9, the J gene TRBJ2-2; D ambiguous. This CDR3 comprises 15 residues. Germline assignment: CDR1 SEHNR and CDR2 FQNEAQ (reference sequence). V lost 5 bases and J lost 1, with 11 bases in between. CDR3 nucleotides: TGTGCCAGCAGCGTGCGTAACAGGAACACCGGGGAGCTGTTTTTT. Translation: CASSVRNRNTGELFF.

The CDR3 DNA reads as TGTGCCAGCTCACCTCGTGAGAGACTAGCGGGAAGGTACGAGCAGTACTTC. It encodes CASSPRERLAGRYEQYF. The chain employs TRBV18 and TRBJ2-7; 11 bases align to TRBD2. The CDR3 totals 17 residues. After removal of 3 bases from V and 4 bases from J, the junction contained 11 bases not matched to a gene. Per the germline V gene, CDR1 is KGHSH and CDR2 is LQKENI.

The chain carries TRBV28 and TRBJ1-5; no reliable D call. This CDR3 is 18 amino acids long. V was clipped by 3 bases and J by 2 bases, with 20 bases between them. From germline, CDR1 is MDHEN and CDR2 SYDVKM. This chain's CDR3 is CASSFLGREGFGNQPQHF. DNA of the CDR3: TGTGCCAGCAGTTTCCTGGGGAGGGAAGGTTTTGGCAATCAGCCCCAGCATTTT. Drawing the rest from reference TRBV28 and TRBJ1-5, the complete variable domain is DVKVTQSSRYLVKRTGEKVFLECVQDMDHENMFWYRQDPGLGLRLIYFSYDVKMKEKGDIPEGYSVSREKKERFSLILESASTNQTSMYLCASSFLGREGFGNQPQHFGDGTRLSIL.

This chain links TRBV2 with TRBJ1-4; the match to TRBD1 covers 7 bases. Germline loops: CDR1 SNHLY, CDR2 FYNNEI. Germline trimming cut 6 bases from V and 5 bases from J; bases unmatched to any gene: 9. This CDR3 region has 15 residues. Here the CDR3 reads CASRGRTGTNEKLFF. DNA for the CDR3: TGTGCCAGCAGGGGGAGGACAGGTACGAATGAAAAACTGTTTTTT.

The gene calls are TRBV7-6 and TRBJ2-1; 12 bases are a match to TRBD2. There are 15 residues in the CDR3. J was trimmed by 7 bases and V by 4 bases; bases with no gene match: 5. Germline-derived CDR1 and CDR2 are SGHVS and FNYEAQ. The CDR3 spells CASSSSSGGGNEQFF. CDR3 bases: TGTGCCAGCAGCTCCTCTAGCGGGGGGGGGAATGAGCAGTTCTTC.

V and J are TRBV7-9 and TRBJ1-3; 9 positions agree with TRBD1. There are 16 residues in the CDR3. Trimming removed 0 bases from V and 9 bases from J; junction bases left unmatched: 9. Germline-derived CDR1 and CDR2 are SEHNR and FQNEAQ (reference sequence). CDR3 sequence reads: CASSLARDREPSTIYF. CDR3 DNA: TGTGCCAGCAGCTTAGCCCGGGACAGGGAGCCAAGCACCATATATTTT.

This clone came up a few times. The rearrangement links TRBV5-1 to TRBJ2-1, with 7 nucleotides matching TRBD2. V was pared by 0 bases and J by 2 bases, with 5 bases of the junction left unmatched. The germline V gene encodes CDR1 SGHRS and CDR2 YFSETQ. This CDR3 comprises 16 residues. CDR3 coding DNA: TGCGCCAGCAGCTTGGGGCTAGCGGCGCCCTACAATGAGCAGTTCTTC. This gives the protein CASSLGLAAPYNEQFF.

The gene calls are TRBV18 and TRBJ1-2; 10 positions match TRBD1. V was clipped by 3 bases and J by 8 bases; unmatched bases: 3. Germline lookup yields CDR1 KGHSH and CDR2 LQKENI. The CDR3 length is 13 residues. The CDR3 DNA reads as TGTGCCAGCTCACCGGGGACAGGGGAAGGCTACACCTTC. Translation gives CASSPGTGEGYTF.

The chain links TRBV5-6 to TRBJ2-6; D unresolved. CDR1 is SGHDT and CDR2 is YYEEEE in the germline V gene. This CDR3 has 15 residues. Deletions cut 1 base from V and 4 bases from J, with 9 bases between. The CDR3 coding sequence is TGTGCCAGCAGCTTGACCCCCGCGGGGGCCAACGTCCTGACTTTC. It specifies CASSLTPAGANVLTF. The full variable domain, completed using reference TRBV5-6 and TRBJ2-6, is DAGVTQSPTHLIKTRGQQVTLRCSPKSGHDTVSWYQQALGQGPQFIFQYYEEEERQRGNFPDRFSGHQFPNYSSELNVNALLLGDSALYLCASSLTPAGANVLTFGAGSRLTVL.

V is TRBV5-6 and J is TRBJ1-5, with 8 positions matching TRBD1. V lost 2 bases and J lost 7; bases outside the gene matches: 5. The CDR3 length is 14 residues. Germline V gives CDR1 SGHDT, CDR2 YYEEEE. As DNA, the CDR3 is TGTGCCAGCAGCTTCGGGACAGGAGGACAGCCCCAGCATTTT. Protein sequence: CASSFGTGGQPQHF.

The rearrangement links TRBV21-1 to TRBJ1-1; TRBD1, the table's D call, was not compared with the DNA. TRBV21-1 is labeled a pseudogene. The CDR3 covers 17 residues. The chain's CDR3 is CASCRNRGPVENTEAFF. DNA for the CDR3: TGTGCCAGCTGCAGAAACAGGGGGCCGGTTGAAAACACTGAAGCTTTCTTT.

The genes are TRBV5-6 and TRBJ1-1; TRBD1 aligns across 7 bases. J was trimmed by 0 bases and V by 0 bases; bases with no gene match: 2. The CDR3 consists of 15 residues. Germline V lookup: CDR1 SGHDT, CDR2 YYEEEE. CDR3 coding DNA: TGTGCCAGCAGCTTGGGGGACAGCCTGAACACTGAAGCTTTCTTT. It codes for CASSLGDSLNTEAFF.

The CDR3 bases are TGTGCCAGCAGTTGGGACAGGGCTGGGAACTATGGCTACACCTTC. This gives the protein CASSWDRAGNYGYTF. The chain recombines TRBV27 with TRBJ1-2, with 9 nucleotides matching TRBD1. The CDR3 spans 15 residues. V trimming: 4 bases; J trimming: 2 bases; junction bases outside the gene matches: 5. Per germline, CDR1 MNHEY and CDR2 SMNVEV (reference sequence).

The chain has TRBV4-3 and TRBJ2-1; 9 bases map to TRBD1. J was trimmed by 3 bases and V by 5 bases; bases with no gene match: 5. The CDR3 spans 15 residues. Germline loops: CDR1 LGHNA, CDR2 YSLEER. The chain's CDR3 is CASSSDRGIYNEQFF. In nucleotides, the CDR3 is TGCGCCAGCAGCTCGGACAGGGGCATCTACAATGAGCAGTTCTTC.

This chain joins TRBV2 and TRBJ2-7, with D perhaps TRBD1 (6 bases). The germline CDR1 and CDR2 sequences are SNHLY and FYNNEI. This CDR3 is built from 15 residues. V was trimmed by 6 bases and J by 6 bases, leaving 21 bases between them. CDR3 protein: CASRLQQGIEGEQYF. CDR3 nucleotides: TGTGCCAGCAGATTACAACAGGGTATCGAAGGCGAGCAGTACTTC.